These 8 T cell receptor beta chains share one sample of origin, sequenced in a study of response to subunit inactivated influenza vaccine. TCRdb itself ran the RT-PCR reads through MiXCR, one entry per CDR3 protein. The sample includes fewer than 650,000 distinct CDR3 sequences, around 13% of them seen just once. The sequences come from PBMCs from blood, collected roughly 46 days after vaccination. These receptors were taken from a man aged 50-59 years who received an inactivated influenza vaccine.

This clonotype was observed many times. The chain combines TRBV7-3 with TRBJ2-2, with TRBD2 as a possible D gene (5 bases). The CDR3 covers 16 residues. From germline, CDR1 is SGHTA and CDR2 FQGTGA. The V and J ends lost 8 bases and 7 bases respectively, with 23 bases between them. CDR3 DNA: TGTGCCAGCTCAAAATACGGGAATCAACGGGTCGGGGAGCTGTTTTTT. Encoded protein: CASSKYGNQRVGELFF.

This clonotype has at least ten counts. The CDR3 loop reads CASSLAPAGNTDTQYF. DNA of the CDR3: TGCGCCAGCAGCTTGGCCCCCGCAGGGAACACAGATACGCAGTATTTT. The chain joins TRBV5-1 to TRBJ2-3; maybe TRBD1 (5 bases). The CDR3 runs to 16 residues. Deletions cut 0 bases from V and 2 bases from J, with 13 bases between. Germline V gene data show CDR1 as SGHRS and CDR2 as YFSETQ.

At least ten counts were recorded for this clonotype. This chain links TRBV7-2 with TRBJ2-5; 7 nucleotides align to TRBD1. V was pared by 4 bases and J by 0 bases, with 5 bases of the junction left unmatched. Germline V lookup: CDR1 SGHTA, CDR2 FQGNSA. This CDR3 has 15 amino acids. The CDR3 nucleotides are TGTGCCAGCAGCTACCACAGGGGTAACCAAGAGACCCAGTACTTC. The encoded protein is CASSYHRGNQETQYF.

The CDR3 region is CSAGRTSGHNEQFF. The CDR3 nucleotides are TGCAGTGCTGGAAGGACTAGCGGGCACAATGAGCAGTTCTTC. The chain has TRBV20-1 and TRBJ2-1; 11 nucleotides match TRBD2. The CDR3 totals 14 residues. Germline V gene data show CDR1 as DFQATT and CDR2 as SNEGSKA (reference sequence). Trimming took 5 bases from V and 5 from J; bases not matched to a gene: 5.

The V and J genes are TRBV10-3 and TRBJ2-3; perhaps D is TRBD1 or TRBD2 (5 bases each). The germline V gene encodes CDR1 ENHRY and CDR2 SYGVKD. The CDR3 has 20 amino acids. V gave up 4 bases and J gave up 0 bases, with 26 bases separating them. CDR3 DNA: TGTGCCATCAGTGGGGGCGGGCAGGACCTAAAAGGGGCAAGCACAGATACGCAGTATTTT. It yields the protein CAISGGGQDLKGASTDTQYF.

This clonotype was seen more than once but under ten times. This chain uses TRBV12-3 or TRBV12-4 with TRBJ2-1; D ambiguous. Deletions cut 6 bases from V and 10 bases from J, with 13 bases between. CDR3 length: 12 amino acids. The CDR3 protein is CASRNPLEEQFF. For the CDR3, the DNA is TGTGCCAGCAGGAATCCCCTAGAAGAGCAGTTCTTC.

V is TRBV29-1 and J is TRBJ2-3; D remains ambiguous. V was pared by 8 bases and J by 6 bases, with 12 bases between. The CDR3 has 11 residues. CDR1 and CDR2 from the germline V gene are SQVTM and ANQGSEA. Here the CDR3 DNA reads TGCAGCTCGGCCCCCCGGGATACGCAGTATTTT. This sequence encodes CSSAPRDTQYF.

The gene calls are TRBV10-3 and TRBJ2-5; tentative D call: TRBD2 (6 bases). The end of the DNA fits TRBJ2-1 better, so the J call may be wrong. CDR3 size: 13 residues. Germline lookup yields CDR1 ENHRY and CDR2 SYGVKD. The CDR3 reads CAIRPGLQETQFF. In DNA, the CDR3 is TGTGCCATCAGACCGGGACTGCAAGAGACCCAGTTCTTC.